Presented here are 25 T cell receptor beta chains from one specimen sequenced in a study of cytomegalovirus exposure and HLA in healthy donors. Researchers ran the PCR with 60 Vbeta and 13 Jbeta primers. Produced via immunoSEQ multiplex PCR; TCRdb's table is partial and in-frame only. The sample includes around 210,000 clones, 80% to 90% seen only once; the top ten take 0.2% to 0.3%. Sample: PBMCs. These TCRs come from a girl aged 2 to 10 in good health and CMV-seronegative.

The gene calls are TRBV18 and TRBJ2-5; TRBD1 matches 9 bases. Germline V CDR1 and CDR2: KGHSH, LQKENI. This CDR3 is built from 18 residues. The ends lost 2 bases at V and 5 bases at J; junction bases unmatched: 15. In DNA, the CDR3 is TGTGCCAGCTCACCATTTCTCCCGGGACAGGGTTTGTCGGAGACCCAGTACTTC. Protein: CASSPFLPGQGLSETQYF.

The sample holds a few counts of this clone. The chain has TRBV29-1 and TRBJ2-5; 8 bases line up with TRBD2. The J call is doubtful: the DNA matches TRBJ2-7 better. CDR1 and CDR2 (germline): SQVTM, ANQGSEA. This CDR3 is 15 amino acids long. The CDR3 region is CSALEGSGSRYEQYF. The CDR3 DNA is TGCAGCGCCCTGGAGGGGAGCGGGAGTCGGTACGAGCAGTACTTC.

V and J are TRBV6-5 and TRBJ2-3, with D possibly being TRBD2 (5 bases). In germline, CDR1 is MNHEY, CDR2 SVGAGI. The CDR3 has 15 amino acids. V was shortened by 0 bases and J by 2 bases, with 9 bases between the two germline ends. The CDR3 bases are TGTGCCAGCAGTTACTCAGCGAGGGCCACAGATACGCAGTATTTT. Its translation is CASSYSARATDTQYF.

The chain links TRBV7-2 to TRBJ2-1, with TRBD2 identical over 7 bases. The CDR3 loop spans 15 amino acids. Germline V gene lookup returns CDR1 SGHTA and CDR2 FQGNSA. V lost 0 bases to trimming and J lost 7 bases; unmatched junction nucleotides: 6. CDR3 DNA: TGTGCCAGCAGCTTAGCGGGGGAGGGGCAGAATGAGCAGTTCTTC. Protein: CASSLAGEGQNEQFF.

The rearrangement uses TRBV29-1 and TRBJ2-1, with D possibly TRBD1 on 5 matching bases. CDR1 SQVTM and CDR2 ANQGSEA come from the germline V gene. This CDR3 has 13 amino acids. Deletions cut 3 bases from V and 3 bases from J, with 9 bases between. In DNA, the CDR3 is TGCAGCGTTGACTCAGGGATCTACAATGAGCAGTTCTTC. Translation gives CSVDSGIYNEQFF.

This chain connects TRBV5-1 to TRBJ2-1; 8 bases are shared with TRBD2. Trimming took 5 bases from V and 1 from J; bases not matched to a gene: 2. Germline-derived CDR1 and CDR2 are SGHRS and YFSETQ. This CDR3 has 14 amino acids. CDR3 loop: CASSGGRSYNEQFF. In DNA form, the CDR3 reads TGCGCCAGCAGTGGCGGGAGGTCCTACAATGAGCAGTTCTTC.

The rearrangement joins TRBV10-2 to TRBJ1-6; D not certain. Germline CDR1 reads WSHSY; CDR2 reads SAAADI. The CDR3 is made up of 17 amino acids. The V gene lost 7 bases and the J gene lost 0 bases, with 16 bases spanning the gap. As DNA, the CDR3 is TGCGCCAGCACTATGAGCGGCGCGAGCTCCTATAATTCACCCCTCCACTTT. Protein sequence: CASTMSGASSYNSPLHF.

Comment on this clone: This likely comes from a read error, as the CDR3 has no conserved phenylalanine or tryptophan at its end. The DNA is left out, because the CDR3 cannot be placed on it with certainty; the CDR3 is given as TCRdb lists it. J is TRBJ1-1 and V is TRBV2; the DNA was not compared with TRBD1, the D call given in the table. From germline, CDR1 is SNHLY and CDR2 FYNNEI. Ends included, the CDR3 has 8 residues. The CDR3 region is CASNRQTV.

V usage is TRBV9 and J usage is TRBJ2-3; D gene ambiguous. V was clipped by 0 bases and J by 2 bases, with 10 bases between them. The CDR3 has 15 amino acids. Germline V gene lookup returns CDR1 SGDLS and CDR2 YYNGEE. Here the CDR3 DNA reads TGTGCCAGCAGCGTAGAGAGGTCCTACACAGATACGCAGTATTTT. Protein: CASSVERSYTDTQYF. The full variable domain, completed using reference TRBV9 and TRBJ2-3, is DSGVTQTPKHLITATGQRVTLRCSPRSGDLSVYWYQQSLDQGLQFLIQYYNGEERAKGNILERFSAQQFPDLHSELNLSSLELGDSALYFCASSVERSYTDTQYFGPGTRLTVL.

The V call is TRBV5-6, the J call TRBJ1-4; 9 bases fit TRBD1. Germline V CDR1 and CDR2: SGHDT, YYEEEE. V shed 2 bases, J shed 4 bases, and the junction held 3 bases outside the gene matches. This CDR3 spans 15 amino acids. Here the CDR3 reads CASSLLTGGNEKLFF. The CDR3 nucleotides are TGTGCCAGCAGCTTACTGACAGGGGGTAATGAAAAACTGTTTTTT.

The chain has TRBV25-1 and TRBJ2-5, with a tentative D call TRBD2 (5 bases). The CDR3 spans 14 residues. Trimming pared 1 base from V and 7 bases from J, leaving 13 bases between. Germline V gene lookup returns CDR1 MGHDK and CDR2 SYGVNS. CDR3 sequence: CASSESKGVRTQYF. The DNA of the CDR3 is TGTGCCAGCAGTGAATCCAAGGGAGTCAGGACCCAGTACTTC.

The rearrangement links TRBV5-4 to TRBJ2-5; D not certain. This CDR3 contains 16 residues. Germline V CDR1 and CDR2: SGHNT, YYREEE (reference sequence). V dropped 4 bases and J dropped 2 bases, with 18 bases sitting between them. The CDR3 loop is CASSAYIAPQQETQYF. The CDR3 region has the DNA TGTGCCAGCAGCGCCTATATAGCTCCCCAGCAAGAGACCCAGTACTTC.

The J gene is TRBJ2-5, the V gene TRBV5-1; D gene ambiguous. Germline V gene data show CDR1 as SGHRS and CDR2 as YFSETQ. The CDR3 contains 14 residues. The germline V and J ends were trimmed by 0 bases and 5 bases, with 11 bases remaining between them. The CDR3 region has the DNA TGCGCCAGCAGCTTGGACAGTGCCTCGGAGACCCAGTACTTC. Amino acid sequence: CASSLDSASETQYF.

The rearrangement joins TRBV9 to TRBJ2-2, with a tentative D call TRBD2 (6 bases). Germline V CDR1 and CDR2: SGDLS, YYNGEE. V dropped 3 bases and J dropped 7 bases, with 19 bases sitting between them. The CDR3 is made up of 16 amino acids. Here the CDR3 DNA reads TGTGCCAGCAGCGGGTACTGGAGGGCCGGTATCGGGGAGCTGTTTTTT. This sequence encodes CASSGYWRAGIGELFF.

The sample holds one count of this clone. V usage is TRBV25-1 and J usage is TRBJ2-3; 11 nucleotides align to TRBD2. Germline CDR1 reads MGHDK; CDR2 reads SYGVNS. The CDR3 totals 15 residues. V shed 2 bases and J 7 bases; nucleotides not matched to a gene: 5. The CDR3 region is CASSELTSGVNTQYF. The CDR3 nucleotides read TGTGCCAGCAGTGAACTGACTAGCGGGGTGAATACGCAGTATTTT.

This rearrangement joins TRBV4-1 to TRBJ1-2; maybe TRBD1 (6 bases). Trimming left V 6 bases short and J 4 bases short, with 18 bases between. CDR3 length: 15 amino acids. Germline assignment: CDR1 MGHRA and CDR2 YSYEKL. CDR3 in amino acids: CASSPRHGGGYGYTF. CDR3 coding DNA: TGCGCCAGCAGTCCTCGTCATGGGGGCGGCTATGGCTACACCTTC.

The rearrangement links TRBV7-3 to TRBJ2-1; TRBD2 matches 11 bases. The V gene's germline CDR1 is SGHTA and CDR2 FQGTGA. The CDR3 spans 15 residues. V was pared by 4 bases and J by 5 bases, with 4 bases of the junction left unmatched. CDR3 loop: CASSSIAGGHNEQFF. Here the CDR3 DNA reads TGTGCCAGCAGCTCGATAGCGGGGGGGCACAATGAGCAGTTCTTC.

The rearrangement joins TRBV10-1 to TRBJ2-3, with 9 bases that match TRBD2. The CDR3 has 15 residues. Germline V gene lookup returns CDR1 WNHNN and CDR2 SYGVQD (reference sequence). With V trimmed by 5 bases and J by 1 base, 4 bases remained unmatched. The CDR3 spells CASSLSSGGTDTQYF. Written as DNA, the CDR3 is TGCGCCAGCAGTCTATCTAGCGGGGGCACAGATACGCAGTATTTT.

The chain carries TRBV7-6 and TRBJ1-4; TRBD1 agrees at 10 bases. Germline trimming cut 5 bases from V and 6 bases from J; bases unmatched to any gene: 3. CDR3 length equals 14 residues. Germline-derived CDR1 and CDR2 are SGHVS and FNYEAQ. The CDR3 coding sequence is TGTGCCAGCAGCCGGGGGACAGGGGATGAAAAACTGTTTTTT. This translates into CASSRGTGDEKLFF. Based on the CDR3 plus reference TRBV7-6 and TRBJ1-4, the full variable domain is GAGVSQSPRYKVTKRGQDVALRCDPISGHVSLYWYRQALGQGPEFLTYFNYEAQQDKSGLPNDRFSAERPEGSISTLTIQRTEQRDSAMYRCASSRGTGDEKLFFGSGTQLSVL.

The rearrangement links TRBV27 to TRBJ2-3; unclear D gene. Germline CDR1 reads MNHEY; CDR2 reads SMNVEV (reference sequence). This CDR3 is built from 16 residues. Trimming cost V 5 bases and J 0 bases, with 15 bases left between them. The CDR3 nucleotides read TGTGCCAGCAGTCCCACCCCGAGGTCTAGCACAGATACGCAGTATTTT. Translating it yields CASSPTPRSSTDTQYF.

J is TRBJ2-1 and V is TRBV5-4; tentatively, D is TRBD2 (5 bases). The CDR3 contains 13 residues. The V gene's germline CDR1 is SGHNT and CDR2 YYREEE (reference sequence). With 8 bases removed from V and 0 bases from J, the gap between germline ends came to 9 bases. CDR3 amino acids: CASASSSYNEQFF. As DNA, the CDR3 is TGTGCCAGTGCTAGCAGCTCCTACAATGAGCAGTTCTTC.

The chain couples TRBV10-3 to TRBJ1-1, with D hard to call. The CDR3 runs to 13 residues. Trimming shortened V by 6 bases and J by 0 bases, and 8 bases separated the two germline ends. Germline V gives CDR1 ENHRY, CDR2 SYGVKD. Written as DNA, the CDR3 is TGTGCCATCAGATCGGGGTTGAACACTGAAGCTTTCTTT. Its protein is CAIRSGLNTEAFF.

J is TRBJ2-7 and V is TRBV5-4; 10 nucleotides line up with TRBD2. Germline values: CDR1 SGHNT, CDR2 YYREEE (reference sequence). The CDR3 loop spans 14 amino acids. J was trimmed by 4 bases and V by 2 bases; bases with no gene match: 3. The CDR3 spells CASSLAGGPYEQYF. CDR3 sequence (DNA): TGTGCCAGCAGCTTAGCGGGGGGGCCGTACGAGCAGTACTTC.

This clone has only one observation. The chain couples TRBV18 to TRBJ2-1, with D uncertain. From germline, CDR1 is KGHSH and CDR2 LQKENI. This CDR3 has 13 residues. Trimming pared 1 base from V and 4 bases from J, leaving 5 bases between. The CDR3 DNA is TGTGCCAGCTCACCACTCCAGTACAATGAGCAGTTCTTC. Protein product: CASSPLQYNEQFF.

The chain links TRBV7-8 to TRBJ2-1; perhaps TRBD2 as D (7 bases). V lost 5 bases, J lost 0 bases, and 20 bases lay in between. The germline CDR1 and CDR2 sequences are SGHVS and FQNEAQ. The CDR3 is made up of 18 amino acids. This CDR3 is CASSAGGRGRSSYNEQFF. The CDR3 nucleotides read TGTGCCAGCAGCGCCGGGGGGCGGGGGCGTAGCTCCTACAATGAGCAGTTCTTC.